This entry lists 22 T cell receptor beta chains sequenced from one sample in a study of cytomegalovirus exposure and HLA in healthy donors. PCR amplification relied on 60 Vbeta primers (plus 13 Jbeta primers). Measured with immunoSEQ multiplex PCR; TCRdb has only the in-frame clones, and not every one. The sample has approximately 92,000 clones; 70% to 80% are singletons. Sequenced input: PBMCs. All receptors derive from a man between 60 and 75 years old in good health and CMV-seronegative.

This chain connects TRBV30 to TRBJ2-3, with 9 nucleotides matching TRBD2. Germline V gene data show CDR1 as GTSNPN and CDR2 as SVGIG (reference sequence). The CDR3 is made up of 16 amino acids. The trim removed 0 bases at V and 4 bases at J, leaving 8 bases unmatched. In DNA form, the CDR3 reads TGTGCCTGGAGTGTACGGGCGGGGGGGCGTTCAGATACGCAGTATTTT. It yields the protein CAWSVRAGGRSDTQYF.

The V and J genes are TRBV4-1 and TRBJ2-5; D is uncertain. V was shortened by 0 bases and J by 5 bases, with 10 bases between the two germline ends. The CDR3 loop spans 14 amino acids. The germline gives CDR1 MGHRA, CDR2 YSYEKL. CDR3 sequence (DNA): TGCGCCAGCAGCCAAGACAAAATGAGGGAGACCCAGTACTTC. As protein: CASSQDKMRETQYF.

The chain links TRBV5-1 to TRBJ1-1, with D perhaps matching TRBD1 (5 bases). CDR1 SGHRS and CDR2 YFSETQ come from the germline V gene. The germline V and J ends were trimmed by 3 bases and 0 bases, with 18 bases remaining between them. The CDR3 is 17 residues long. The CDR3 region is CASSSSGGALMNTEAFF. The CDR3 bases are TGCGCCAGCAGCTCCTCGGGAGGGGCCCTAATGAACACTGAAGCTTTCTTT. Drawing the rest from reference TRBV5-1 and TRBJ1-1, the complete variable domain is KAGVTQTPRYLIKTRGQQVTLSCSPISGHRSVSWYQQTPGQGLQFLFEYFSETQRNKGNFPGRFSGRQFSNSRSEMNVSTLELGDSALYLCASSSSGGALMNTEAFFGQGTRLTVV.

This chain uses TRBV7-8 with TRBJ2-2; maybe TRBD1 (5 bases). The V gene's germline CDR1 is SGHVS and CDR2 FQNEAQ. This CDR3 is built from 16 residues. The germline V and J ends were trimmed by 4 bases and 0 bases, with 12 bases remaining between them. CDR3 region: CASSWARTSNTGELFF. The DNA of the CDR3 is TGTGCCAGCAGCTGGGCAAGGACATCGAACACCGGGGAGCTGTTTTTT.

The chain employs TRBV6-1 and TRBJ2-7, with 7 bases matching TRBD2. This CDR3 region has 16 residues. After removal of 0 bases from V and 2 bases from J, the junction contained 7 bases not matched to a gene. Germline CDR1 and CDR2: MNHNS and SASEGT. This chain's CDR3 is CASSEAGLLAAYEQYF. Here the CDR3 DNA reads TGTGCCAGCAGTGAAGCGGGCCTCCTAGCGGCCTACGAGCAGTACTTC.

This clone was recorded a few times. The chain carries TRBV2 and TRBJ2-2; 8 positions match TRBD1. Germline loops: CDR1 SNHLY, CDR2 FYNNEI. The J segment lost 3 bases and the V segment lost 6 bases, leaving 3 bases of the junction unmatched. The CDR3 length is 14 residues. CDR3 sequence reads: CASRLQGDTGELFF. Written as DNA, the CDR3 is TGTGCCAGCAGATTACAGGGGGACACCGGGGAGCTGTTTTTT.

CDR3 coding DNA: TGTGCCAGCAGTGTCGCAGGATTCGGTGAAAAACTGTTTTTT. Residues: CASSVAGFGEKLFF. The chain couples TRBV6-1 to TRBJ1-4; no definite D call. Per the germline V gene, CDR1 is MNHNS and CDR2 is SASEGT. CDR3 size: 14 residues. Between the trimmed V and J ends, which lost 4 bases and 7 bases, there was a span of 13 bases.

This clone was seen once. V is TRBV30 and J is TRBJ2-1; 7 positions agree with TRBD2. The CDR3 is made up of 15 amino acids. V gave up 0 bases and J gave up 3 bases; unmatched junction bases: 5. Germline V gene data show CDR1 as GTSNPN and CDR2 as SVGIG (reference sequence). The CDR3 loop is CAWSVPGGGYNEQFF. The CDR3, as DNA: TGTGCCTGGAGTGTTCCCGGCGGGGGCTACAATGAGCAGTTCTTC.

CDR3 DNA: TGCAGCGTGGACACGTTCCCCTTAAATGAGCAGTTCTTC. This encodes CSVDTFPLNEQFF. This chain connects TRBV29-1 to TRBJ2-1, with a possible D match to TRBD1 (5 bases). Trimming took 6 bases from V and 7 from J, leaving 16 bases between them. Germline V gene sequence: CDR1 SQVTM, CDR2 ANQGSEA. The CDR3 runs 13 residues.

This clone has only one observation. J is TRBJ1-1 and V is TRBV30; possible D gene TRBD1, 5 bases. Germline V gives CDR1 GTSNPN, CDR2 SVGIG (reference sequence). V shed 4 bases and J shed 1 base, with 7 bases lying between them. The CDR3 is 12 residues long. The CDR3 here is CAWNQGNTEAFF. CDR3 DNA sequence: TGTGCCTGGAATCAGGGGAACACTGAAGCTTTCTTT.

The chain couples TRBV7-2 to TRBJ2-2; 9 nucleotides agree with TRBD1. J lost 6 bases, V lost 6 bases, and 8 bases had no gene match. Germline CDR1 SGHTA, CDR2 FQGNSA. This CDR3 has 15 residues. The CDR3: CASRHGTGFSGELFF. As DNA, the CDR3 is TGTGCCAGCAGGCATGGGACAGGGTTTTCCGGGGAGCTGTTTTTT.

The DNA of the CDR3 is TGTGCCAGCAGCTCCCCCACAGGGGGCACGAACACCGGGGAGCTGTTTTTT. This encodes CASSSPTGGTNTGELFF. The chain combines TRBV7-9 with TRBJ2-2, with 9 positions matching TRBD1. Germline CDR1 reads SEHNR; CDR2 reads FQNEAQ (reference sequence). V lost 4 bases, J lost 0 bases, and 6 bases stayed unmatched. The CDR3 runs to 17 residues.

CDR3 residues: CASSLSSTSVETQYF. CDR3 nucleotides: TGTGCCAGCAGCTTATCTAGTACGAGCGTTGAGACCCAGTACTTC. The V and J genes are TRBV7-8 and TRBJ2-5; D not resolved. Germline V gives CDR1 SGHVS, CDR2 FQNEAQ. The CDR3 totals 15 residues. V lost 2 bases and J 5 bases, leaving 15 bases between the germline ends.

The rearrangement joins TRBV7-2 to TRBJ2-3; 7 bases agree with TRBD1. This CDR3 has 15 amino acids. Germline V gene sequence: CDR1 SGHTA, CDR2 FQGNSA. V gave up 1 base and J gave up 5 bases; unmatched junction bases: 6. CDR3 sequence: CASSLGGGPGDTQYF. The CDR3 DNA reads TGTGCCAGCAGCTTAGGAGGGGGCCCTGGAGATACGCAGTATTTT. Full variable domain (remainder filled in from reference TRBV7-2 and TRBJ2-3): GAGVSQSPSNKVTEKGKDVELRCDPISGHTALYWYRQSLGQGLEFLIYFQGNSAPDKSGLPSDRFSAERTGGSVSTLTIQRTQQEDSAVYLCASSLGGGPGDTQYFGPGTRLTVL.

This sequence joins TRBV5-8 and TRBJ2-1, with TRBD2 matching over 9 bases. The CDR3 totals 16 residues. V shed 4 bases, J shed 7 bases, and the junction held 12 bases outside the gene matches. The germline V gene encodes CDR1 SGHTS and CDR2 YDEGEE. CDR3 in amino acids: CASSQRVAGGPNEQFF. In DNA form, the CDR3 reads TGTGCCAGCAGCCAAAGGGTTGCGGGAGGGCCGAATGAGCAGTTCTTC.

The chain links TRBV19 to TRBJ2-3, with no clear D. The germline V gene has CDR1 LNHDA and CDR2 SQIVND (reference sequence). Trimming left V 0 bases short and J 8 bases short, with 12 bases between. This CDR3 region has 14 residues. CDR3 region: CASSIDRDFGTQYF. The CDR3 DNA follows: TGTGCCAGTAGTATAGATCGAGACTTCGGTACGCAGTATTTT.

This clone showed up many times. The rearrangement joins TRBV6-5 to TRBJ2-3, with D tentatively TRBD2 (6 bases). V lost 6 bases to trimming and J lost 6 bases, with 19 bases between them. CDR3 length equals 15 residues. Germline assignment: CDR1 MNHEY and CDR2 SVGAGI. The CDR3 spells CASSLRGWLADTQYF. The CDR3 DNA is TGTGCCAGCAGCCTGCGCGGTTGGCTAGCGGATACGCAGTATTTT.

The chain links TRBV5-8 to TRBJ1-3, with D hard to call. CDR1 and CDR2 from the germline V gene are SGHTS and YDEGEE. V lost 3 bases and J 4 bases, leaving 5 bases between the germline ends. CDR3 size: 12 residues. As DNA, the CDR3 is TGTGCCAGCAGCTACACAGGAAACACCATATATTTT. Translating it yields CASSYTGNTIYF.

The chain couples TRBV5-4 to TRBJ2-7; D is unclear. The CDR3 runs to 13 residues. CDR1 SGHNT and CDR2 YYREEE come from the germline V gene (reference sequence). The germline V and J ends were trimmed by 0 bases and 5 bases, with 9 bases remaining between them. CDR3 loop: CASSLDRKDEQYF. The CDR3 DNA sequence: TGTGCCAGCAGCTTGGACAGAAAAGACGAGCAGTACTTC.

The chain has TRBV4-2 and TRBJ2-3, with TRBD2 identical over 16 bases. CDR3 length equals 19 residues. After removal of 3 bases from V and 2 bases from J, the junction contained 8 bases not matched to a gene. The germline gives CDR1 LGHNA, CDR2 YNFKEQ. CDR3 sequence reads: CASSQGTSGGAGYTDTQYF. CDR3 nucleotides: TGTGCCAGCAGCCAGGGGACTAGCGGGGGGGCGGGATACACAGATACGCAGTATTTT.

V usage is TRBV30 and J usage is TRBJ2-1; TRBD2 aligns across 10 bases. V was clipped by 5 bases and J by 3 bases; unmatched bases: 1. Germline CDR1 is GTSNPN and CDR2 is SVGIG (reference sequence). The CDR3 runs to 13 residues. The CDR3 loop is CAWQRGGYNEQFF. The CDR3 coding sequence is TGTGCCTGGCAGCGGGGGGGCTACAATGAGCAGTTCTTC.

The chain links TRBV9 to TRBJ1-1; no definite D call. CDR3 length: 12 residues. Germline CDR1 is SGDLS and CDR2 is YYNGEE. The V gene lost 0 bases and the J gene lost 8 bases, with 8 bases spanning the gap. The CDR3 protein is CASSVVGGEAFF. CDR3 sequence (DNA): TGTGCCAGCAGCGTAGTAGGCGGAGAAGCTTTCTTT.